These T cell receptor beta chains were read from a single sample in a study of T cells in Graves' hyperthyroidism and ophthalmopathy. TCRdb redid the calling of the multiplex PCR reads with MiXCR, one entry per CDR3 protein. The sample holds roughly 740,000 distinct CDR3 sequences, roughly 15% seen once. Sequences were obtained from blood. The source is a young man with Graves' hyperthyroidism. Each CDR3 is given without its conserved first and last residue. Fields, in order: V gene, CDR3 protein.

>TRBV5-6
ASSYGRRAFEQF
>TRBV28
ASSPHRASGANVLT
>TRBV5-5
ASGVQGQAVEQY
>TRBV5-8
ASTDSKETQY
>TRBV28
ASSSSRRGSNQPQH
>TRBV7-3
ASSLGSGSGYEQY
>TRBV28
ASSLWSGSFGYNEQF
>TRBV27
ASSLSVWGQETQY
>TRBV19
ASSILRGESNQPQH
>TRBV15
ATSRVGGFEAF
>TRBV15
ATSRGAGAYEKLF
>TRBV29-1
SVEDGRNSYEQY
>TRBV20-1
SASIAGGSYNEQF
>TRBV9
ASSVALVGETQY
>TRBV6-2/TRBV6-3
ASSYGGPGDNQPQH
>TRBV6-1
ASRPDSTGNTIY
>TRBV20-1
SASSSGTVNTGELF
>TRBV6-1
ASSEHGLRNYGYT
>TRBV29-1
SVEGTSGSLTDTQY
>TRBV6-5
ASSYLTGDTEAF
>TRBV3-1
ASSREGLFNAEAF
>TRBV9
ASSIRTEDGYT
>TRBV12-5
ASADMSVPYYEQY
>TRBV4-1
ASSHSGTDTGELF
>TRBV28
ASRGHFSYEQY
>TRBV18
ASSPSSPQPQH
>TRBV2
ASSGPTAQSTDTQY